The text below deals with one TCR beta chain. This clone's antigen is unknown. Base qualities are not provided; no much larger clone lies one nucleotide away. The donors were healthy, HIV-negative adults with no recently reported acute infections or vaccinations. Only Caucasian adults living in Nashville, Tennessee, USA were represented among the donors. Magnetic negative selection was used to enrich CD4+ T cells, after which naive cells were positively selected on CD45RA and the negative fraction became the memory subset. Blood was collected by leukapheresis, and PBMCs were isolated by Ficoll-Histopaque density gradient centrifugation and then cryopreserved in liquid nitrogen vapor phase. Analytical flow cytometry was used to check the purity and quantity of each magnetically sorted T cell population. Each sorted fraction had its genomic DNA isolated and then quantified by UV absorbance on a Nanodrop 2000c.

The source of the sample is a study of shared clonotypes between healthy human individuals (TCRdb year 2020). Some background on the complete study: The cohort comprised a couple of women and a few men aged 18 to 49 years. Per donor, three plates each were used for CD4 naive and CD4 memory, two for CD8 naive, and one for CD8 memory. To estimate repertoire size and how much clonotype sharing occurs between individuals, the study deeply sequenced the blood TCR repertoires of 4 to 6 healthy adults. To increase sequencing depth and limit assay-specific biases, different laboratories used diverse techniques to prepare libraries and sequence TCR repertoires. Each donor's leukapheresis produced roughly between roughly 0.85 and 9 billion PBMCs. What the work shows at the level of the full study, not this receptor alone: Sharing across a handful of donors was observed for 5% to 6.5% of naive CD4, 3% to 4% of naive CD8, about 2.3% of memory CD4, and about 0.4% of memory CD8 clonotypes. Naive subsets generally had larger estimated clonotype richness than memory subsets. Pairwise subsampling indicated that sequencing depth was expected to affect the degree of clonotype sharing among donors. Because the study included only a small number of donors, the genetic and exposure-history diversity represented was limited. Sampling was limited to blood, and TCR repertoires in tissue likely differ from TCR repertoires in blood. Compared with non-shared clonotypes, clonotypes shared by all four sorted-subset donors had higher generation probabilities. Even with the large sequencing depth, rarefaction of the sorted-subset datasets indicated that sequencing was incomplete.

CDR1 and CDR2 are read off the germline V gene (reference sequence) as DFQATT and SNEGSKA. The CDR3 holds 11 amino acids from the cysteine to the phenylalanine. Left in the record is the CDR3 DNA by itself, 33 bases read in frame from the first base. At the junction V is shortened by 6 bases and J by 8 bases, with 13 bases in between. Using the deep immunoSEQ assay, TCR CDR3 regions were amplified from genomic DNA by multiplex PCR. Genomic DNA extracted from each cell subset was distributed evenly over all wells of several immunoSEQ 96-well plates, and each plate served as one replicate. Each replicate PCR for sorted subsets received 150 to 250 ng genomic DNA, equal to tens of thousands of T cell genomes. Purified libraries were quantified with a Qubit 3.0 fluorometer, sized on a Bioanalyzer 2100, and re-quantified with the KAPA Library Quantification kit. Every immunoSEQ 96-well plate was sequenced on a separate single-read 150-cycle Illumina NextSeq 550 flow cell. Per the source publication's procedure: Because only junctional sequences without quality scores were contained in the immunoSEQ output, filtering matching that applied to full-length reads could not be performed. To assign V/J genes and CDR3, sequences were annotated using PyIR, a Python wrapper for IgBLAST v1.9, with IMGT germline references. Any read was removed if the V/J assignment was weak (E-value above 1e-6), the CDR3 was missing, or the read contained stop codons, out-of-frame junctions, or ambiguous translated residues. V3J clonotypes were defined as sequences sharing the same inferred V gene, J gene, and CDR3 amino acid sequence. Percentage overlap between repertoires was calculated by dividing the number of shared unique clonotypes by the size of the smaller repertoire. Repertoire richness was assessed with RTK rarefaction, the Chao1 estimator, and Recon v2.1 estimates of unobserved clonotypes. Generation probabilities were computed with OLGA for all TCRbeta clonotypes obtained by the gDNA method from four donors. Here the immuneACCESS table is served through TCRdb, limited to in-frame sequences with V and J called. Missing clones are a known gap in these copies; in checked studies unresolved V genes cover under half, and the rest lacks a known reason. V and J calls and clone size are those listed in that table; D and trimming were worked out from the DNA. The sample table contains roughly 2,300,000 clones; only one count was recorded for 85% to 95% of them. Of the sample, approximately 0.41% falls within the top ten clones.

The chain was built from TRBV20-1 and TRBJ1-1, with the identity of the D gene unclear. The sample comprised naive CD4+ T cells from PBMCs. The cell subset or site label here, explained by the study, means: CD45RA+ positively selected. The receptor was isolated from a man younger than 30 in good health. Some clones in this sample may be carry-over from other donors' samples. The CDR3 amino acid sequence is: CSAYQPSEAFF. DNA sequence: TGCAGTGCGTATCAGCCTTCCGAAGCTTTCTTT.